This is a list of T cell receptor beta chains from one sample in a study of blood T cell repertoires in COVID-19. Using immunoSEQ multiplex PCR, the repertoire was profiled, and TCRdb retains in-frame clones only, with some absent. In the table there are about 400,000 clones, 88% of which are singletons. The sample taken for sequencing was PBMCs or T cells enriched from blood (not recorded which). All receptors derive from a woman aged 40 to 55 with acute COVID-19. Each CDR3 is given with its conserved first and last residue. Size values are once, few and many counts, or a class for expanded clones, and some rows have none.

cdr3_aa clone_size v_call
CSVEVAISTEAFF - TRBV29-1
CASSKGTVNTEAFF once TRBV21-1
CASSFGQAQHF few TRBV12-3/TRBV12-4
CASSLGTGPTEAFF - TRBV5-8
CASSPTDRVPPDTQYF - TRBV18
CASSLIRTRTDTQYF - TRBV28
CASSDRDRGPADTQYF few TRBV2
CAWMGRPGTGELFF - TRBV30
CASSEQAGTEAFF - TRBV2
CASSLVPSRSGYTF - TRBV19
CASREVTGTEAFF - TRBV2
CASIQVGVMGETQYF - TRBV7-9
CASSEPGTSSNNEQFF - TRBV25-1
CSAETGGDYGYTF many TRBV29-1
CASTQTARSSGNTIYF - TRBV19
CASSLVGTGSAFF - TRBV5-6
CASSLAAAHSGNTIYF once TRBV7-8
CASSPHGEDTDTQYF - TRBV7-2
CASSMGRGMGGYTF - TRBV19